A selection of T cell receptor beta chains follows, all from one sample in a study of neurological immune-mediated disorders. TCRdb re-analysed the 5' RACE reads in MiXCR, keeping a single row per CDR3 protein. Seen here are tens of thousands of distinct CDR3 sequences, around 10% observed once, and the top ten hold about 5.8%. The sequencing input was PBMCs. All receptors come from a woman aged 60-75 years in good health. CDR3s include the opening cysteine and the closing phenylalanine or tryptophan. A D gene is named only where the DNA matches it firmly. Rows give clone size only sometimes, using once, few, many, or a class for an expanded clone.

D: .
size: many
V: TRBV20-1
length: 15
J: TRBJ2-6
CDR3: CSASLTGAAANVLTF
DNA: TGCAGTGCCAGTCTCACAGGCGCTGCGGCCAACGTCCTGACTTTC

D: TRBD1
size: once
V: TRBV4-1
length: 17
J: TRBJ1-6
CDR3: CASSQDSSGGGNSPLHF
DNA: TGCGCCAGCAGCCAAGATTCGTCAGGGGGAGGAAATTCACCCCTCCACTTT

D: .
size: many
V: TRBV12-3/TRBV12-4
length: 12
J: TRBJ1-2
CDR3: CAIKGSNYGYTF
DNA: TGTGCCATCAAAGGTTCTAACTATGGCTACACCTTC

D: .
size: many
V: TRBV5-6
length: 16
J: TRBJ2-7
CDR3: CASSPRFGGFSYEQYF
DNA: TGTGCCAGCAGCCCGCGCTTCGGGGGTTTCTCCTACGAGCAGTACTTC

D: .
size: many
V: TRBV29-1
length: 12
J: TRBJ1-1
CDR3: CSVSRGETEAFF
DNA: TGCAGCGTTTCCAGGGGAGAAACTGAAGCTTTCTTT

D: .
size: many
V: TRBV5-1
length: 12
J: TRBJ2-3
CDR3: CASSKGTDTQYF
DNA: TGCGCCAGCAGTAAAGGCACAGATACGCAGTATTTT

D: TRBD1
size: many
V: TRBV5-4
length: 15
J: TRBJ2-7
CDR3: CASSPGWDRAGEQYF
DNA: TGTGCCAGCAGCCCTGGGTGGGACAGGGCCGGCGAGCAGTACTTC

D: .
size: many
V: TRBV12-1
length: 17
J: TRBJ2-1
CDR3: CASSFVEDPLSYNEQFF
DNA: TGTGCCAGCAGCTTTGTAGAGGACCCTCTCTCCTACAATGAGCAGTTCTTC

D: .
size: many
V: TRBV20-1
length: 13
J: TRBJ2-3
CDR3: CSARQSSTDTQYF
DNA: TGCAGTGCTAGACAGTCAAGCACAGATACGCAGTATTTT

D: TRBD2
size: many
V: TRBV20-1
length: 15
J: TRBJ2-3
CDR3: CSAPPSGGARDTQYF
DNA: TGCAGTGCTCCTCCTAGCGGGGGGGCCAGAGATACGCAGTATTTT

D: .
size: many
V: TRBV6-4
length: 15
J: TRBJ2-1
CDR3: CASSDPRSPGNEQFF
DNA: TGTGCCAGCAGTGACCCCCGGAGCCCCGGGAATGAGCAGTTCTTC

D: .
size: many
V: TRBV7-9
length: 13
J: TRBJ2-3
CDR3: CASSLVVTDTQYF
DNA: TGTGCCAGCAGCTTAGTAGTCACAGATACGCAGTATTTT

D: .
size: few
V: TRBV7-6
length: 13
J: TRBJ2-2
CDR3: CASSLVRNGELFF
DNA: TGTGCCAGCAGCTTAGTGAGGAACGGGGAGCTGTTTTTT

D: .
size: many
V: TRBV4-3
length: 15
J: TRBJ2-4
CDR3: CASSQETTAKNIQYF
DNA: TGCGCCAGCAGCCAAGAAACGACGGCCAAAAACATTCAGTACTTC

D: .
size: many
V: TRBV30
length: 14
J: TRBJ2-7
CDR3: CAWRPGSSTYEQYF
DNA: TGTGCCTGGAGGCCCGGGTCATCCACCTACGAGCAGTACTTC

D: .
size: many
V: TRBV7-3
length: 14
J: TRBJ1-1
CDR3: CASSPRGGNTEAFF
DNA: TGTGCCAGCAGCCCGAGGGGGGGGAACACTGAAGCTTTCTTT

D: TRBD1
size: .
V: TRBV28
length: 13
J: TRBJ2-3
CDR3: CASTLQGADTQYF
DNA: TGTGCCAGCACCCTCCAGGGGGCAGATACGCAGTATTTT

D: .
size: many
V: TRBV12-3/TRBV12-4
length: 14
J: TRBJ1-4
CDR3: CASSKDRYNEKLFF
DNA: TGTGCCAGCAGTAAGGACAGATATAATGAAAAACTGTTTTTT

D: .
size: .
V: TRBV18
length: 14
J: TRBJ1-1
CDR3: CASSPADRNTEAFF
DNA: TGTGCCAGCTCACCCGCAGACAGGAACACTGAAGCTTTCTTT

D: .
size: many
V: TRBV5-5
length: 16
J: TRBJ2-1
CDR3: CASSLFSGEFYNEQFF
DNA: TGTGCCAGCAGCTTATTCTCAGGAGAGTTCTACAATGAGCAGTTCTTC

D: .
size: many
V: TRBV5-1
length: 14
J: TRBJ2-7
CDR3: CASSFVATGEEQYF
DNA: TGCGCCAGCAGCTTCGTAGCGACGGGGGAAGAGCAGTACTTC

D: .
size: many
V: TRBV20-1
length: 11
J: TRBJ2-7
CDR3: CSARTSYEQYF
DNA: TGCAGTGCTAGGACATCCTACGAGCAGTACTTC

D: TRBD1
size: many
V: TRBV7-2
length: 15
J: TRBJ1-3
CDR3: CASSTGGLRGNTIYF
DNA: TGTGCCAGCAGCACAGGGGGCTTGCGTGGAAACACCATATATTTT

D: .
size: many
V: TRBV4-2
length: 15
J: TRBJ1-4
CDR3: CASSQDRQINEKLFF
DNA: TGTGCCAGCAGCCAAGATCGCCAGATAAATGAAAAACTGTTTTTT

D: .
size: many
V: TRBV28
length: 14
J: TRBJ2-7
CDR3: CASSARGRSIEQYF
DNA: TGTGCCAGCAGTGCCCGAGGGAGATCCATCGAGCAGTACTTC

D: TRBD1
size: many
V: TRBV28
length: 16
J: TRBJ2-7
CDR3: CASSFPAWTGGYEQYF
DNA: TGTGCCAGCAGTTTCCCCGCTTGGACAGGGGGCTACGAGCAGTACTTC

D: .
size: many
V: TRBV15
length: 16
J: TRBJ2-1
CDR3: CATSRAVRRIYNEQFF
DNA: TGTGCCACCAGCAGAGCTGTAAGACGAATCTACAATGAGCAGTTCTTC

D: TRBD2
size: many
V: TRBV6-2/TRBV6-3
length: 13
J: TRBJ2-1
CDR3: CASSTSGKNEQFF
DNA: TGTGCCAGCTCGACTAGCGGGAAGAATGAGCAGTTCTTC

D: .
size: many
V: TRBV20-1
length: 13
J: TRBJ2-2
CDR3: CSAPSTGTGELFF
DNA: TGCAGTGCTCCCTCAACGGGCACCGGGGAGCTGTTTTTT

D: TRBD2
size: many
V: TRBV29-1
length: 14
J: TRBJ2-1
CDR3: CSVEFGSGSNEQFF
DNA: TGCAGCGTTGAATTTGGTAGCGGGAGCAATGAGCAGTTCTTC

D: TRBD2
size: many
V: TRBV9
length: 15
J: TRBJ2-3
CDR3: CASSGRLASTDTQYF
DNA: TGTGCCAGCAGCGGACGACTAGCTAGCACAGATACGCAGTATTTT

D: TRBD1
size: many
V: TRBV20-1
length: 15
J: TRBJ2-3
CDR3: CSARPDRGLTDTQYF
DNA: TGCAGTGCTAGACCCGACAGGGGGCTAACAGATACGCAGTATTTT

D: .
size: many
V: TRBV9
length: 13
J: TRBJ1-2
CDR3: CASSQLGDYGYTF
DNA: TGTGCCAGCAGCCAGCTAGGGGACTATGGCTACACCTTC

D: .
size: many
V: TRBV7-2
length: 17
J: TRBJ2-5
CDR3: CASSLRGGPMYQETQYF
DNA: TGTGCCAGCAGCTTAAGAGGCGGGCCGATGTACCAAGAGACCCAGTACTTC

D: TRBD1
size: .
V: TRBV9
length: 15
J: TRBJ1-1
CDR3: CASSVGGQGRTEAFF
DNA: TGTGCCAGCAGCGTAGGTGGACAGGGTCGGACTGAAGCTTTCTTT

D: TRBD2
size: many
V: TRBV7-6
length: 17
J: TRBJ2-3
CDR3: CASSLAGTSGGADTQYF
DNA: TGTGCCAGCAGCCTCGCCGGGACTAGCGGGGGGGCAGATACGCAGTATTTT

D: .
size: many
V: TRBV10-3
length: 12
J: TRBJ2-3
CDR3: CAISESTDTQYF
DNA: TGTGCCATCAGTGAGTCGACAGATACGCAGTATTTT

D: .
size: many
V: TRBV20-1
length: 12
J: TRBJ2-7
CDR3: CSARRLDYEQYF
DNA: TGCAGTGCTAGAAGACTAGACTACGAGCAGTACTTC

D: .
size: many
V: TRBV18
length: 15
J: TRBJ2-5
CDR3: CASSPSGTYQETQYF
DNA: TGTGCCAGCTCACCCTCCGGGACCTACCAAGAGACCCAGTACTTC

D: .
size: many
V: TRBV20-1
length: 17
J: TRBJ2-3
CDR3: CSARDIRDRVHPDTQYF
DNA: TGCAGTGCTAGAGATATAAGGGACCGTGTCCACCCAGATACGCAGTATTTT

D: .
size: many
V: TRBV7-9
length: 15
J: TRBJ2-1
CDR3: CASSLLQDIYNEQFF
DNA: TGTGCCAGCAGCTTACTCCAGGACATCTACAATGAGCAGTTCTTC

D: .
size: many
V: TRBV4-2
length: 15
J: TRBJ1-5
CDR3: CASSVAGGGNQPQHF
DNA: TGTGCCAGCAGCGTCGCTGGAGGGGGCAATCAGCCCCAGCATTTT

D: .
size: once
V: TRBV4-3
length: 15
J: TRBJ2-5
CDR3: CASSQRGTVRDTQYF
DNA: TGCGCCAGCAGTCAAAGAGGCACAGTCCGAGATACCCAGTACTTC

D: .
size: few
V: TRBV3-2
length: 18
J: TRBJ2-3
CDR3: CASSQGLAGGMGTDTQYF
DNA: TGTGCCAGCAGCCAGGGACTAGCTGGGGGAATGGGCACAGATACGCAGTATTTT

D: TRBD1
size: many
V: TRBV7-2
length: 15
J: TRBJ1-4
CDR3: CASSLRAGGGEKLFF
DNA: TGTGCCAGCAGCTTAAGGGCAGGGGGTGGTGAAAAACTGTTTTTT

D: .
size: .
V: TRBV12-3/TRBV12-4
length: 15
J: TRBJ1-5
CDR3: CASNERQWRNQPQHF
DNA: TGTGCCAGCAATGAGAGGCAGTGGAGGAATCAGCCCCAGCATTTT

D: TRBD2
size: many
V: TRBV7-2
length: 15
J: TRBJ2-5
CDR3: CASSLSSGGAGTQYF
DNA: TGTGCCAGCAGTCTCTCTAGCGGGGGGGCAGGGACCCAGTACTTC

D: .
size: many
V: TRBV15
length: 17
J: TRBJ2-7
CDR3: CATSRDRWGLSPYEQYF
DNA: TGTGCCACCAGCAGAGATAGATGGGGGCTTAGCCCCTACGAGCAGTACTTC

D: .
size: .
V: TRBV10-3
length: 13
J: TRBJ1-2
CDR3: CAISESGEHGYTF
DNA: TGTGCCATCAGTGAGTCGGGGGAACATGGCTACACCTTC

D: TRBD1
size: .
V: TRBV15
length: 16
J: TRBJ1-2
CDR3: CATSRAGQESNDGYTF
DNA: TGTGCCACCAGCAGAGCGGGACAGGAGTCTAACGATGGCTACACCTTC

D: TRBD1
size: many
V: TRBV7-9
length: 12
J: TRBJ2-7
CDR3: CASSWDSYEQYF
DNA: TGTGCCAGCAGCTGGGACAGCTACGAGCAGTACTTC

D: .
size: many
V: TRBV19
length: 14
J: TRBJ1-1
CDR3: CASSKKTMNTEAFF
DNA: TGTGCCAGTAGTAAGAAGACAATGAACACTGAAGCTTTCTTT

D: .
size: medium-sized
V: TRBV12-3/TRBV12-4
length: 12
J: TRBJ1-1
CDR3: CASSSAGIAAFF
DNA: TGTGCCAGCAGCTCCGCAGGGATCGCGGCTTTCTTT